Following are 12 T cell receptor beta chains from one sample sequenced in a study of control samples from healthy donors and cancer patients. This table comes from immunoSEQ multiplex PCR, and its TCRdb copy is limited to in-frame clones, with some not included. The data hold some 160,000 clones, with approximately 91% observed a single time. Material for sequencing was blood. The receptors stem from a man aged 30 to 45 in good health.

V and J are TRBV19 and TRBJ2-3; D remains unclear. The CDR3 extends over 15 amino acids. The germline gives CDR1 LNHDA, CDR2 SQIVND (reference sequence). Trimming pared 3 bases from V and 3 bases from J, leaving 13 bases between. CDR3 protein: CASSIAAYGTDTQYF. The CDR3 nucleotides read TGTGCCAGTAGTATTGCCGCGTACGGGACAGATACGCAGTATTTT.

The CDR3 spells CASSPGQGNLAQYF. The CDR3 DNA is TGTGCCAGCAGCCCAGGACAGGGTAATCTCGCGCAGTATTTT. The rearrangement uses TRBV9 and TRBJ2-3; 8 positions agree with TRBD1. The CDR3 is 14 residues long. Germline V gene lookup returns CDR1 SGDLS and CDR2 YYNGEE. V trimming: 4 bases; J trimming: 10 bases; junction bases outside the gene matches: 11.

For this clone: Other DNA sequences in this specimen translate into the identical CDR3. V usage is TRBV4-3 and J usage is TRBJ1-2; D is unresolved. The CDR3 spans 13 residues. Germline-derived CDR1 and CDR2 are LGHNA and YSLEER. Trimming took 1 base from V and 7 from J, leaving 10 bases between them. The CDR3 DNA sequence: TGCGCCAGCAGCCAAGCAGCGAGGACTGGCTACACCTTC. This gives the protein CASSQAARTGYTF.

This chain links TRBV19 with TRBJ2-1; TRBD2 agrees at 9 bases. The CDR3 has 14 residues. The junction had 5 bases not matched to a gene; V was cut back by 3 bases and J by 8 bases. Germline V gene data show CDR1 as LNHDA and CDR2 as SQIVND (reference sequence). This chain's CDR3 is CASSISGSTDEQFF. The CDR3 DNA sequence: TGTGCCAGTAGTATTAGCGGGAGTACCGATGAGCAGTTCTTC.

This chain joins TRBV6-1 and TRBJ2-7, with 10 bases matching TRBD2. The CDR3 totals 19 residues. Germline V gives CDR1 MNHNS, CDR2 SASEGT. The J segment lost 2 bases and the V segment lost 3 bases, leaving 16 bases of the junction unmatched. Here the CDR3 reads CASSEVGGRPGLATYEQYF. Written as DNA, the CDR3 is TGTGCCAGCAGTGAGGTCGGTGGCAGGCCGGGACTAGCGACCTACGAGCAGTACTTC.

The rearrangement links TRBV19 to TRBJ1-2; possible D gene TRBD1, 5 bases. The germline V gene has CDR1 LNHDA and CDR2 SQIVND (reference sequence). The V end was cut by 0 bases, the J end by 5 bases, with 13 bases between. The length of the CDR3 is 15 residues. In nucleotides, the CDR3 is TGTGCCAGTAGTATAGATCACGGGGGTCGTTATGGCTACACCTTC. As protein: CASSIDHGGRYGYTF.

V is TRBV6-6 and J is TRBJ1-2; D perhaps matches TRBD1 (5 bases). V gave up 5 bases and J gave up 0 bases, with 10 bases separating them. The germline V gene has CDR1 MNHNY and CDR2 SVGAGI (reference sequence). This CDR3 has 14 amino acids. The CDR3 reads CASSKGSTNYGYTF. The DNA of the CDR3 is TGTGCCAGCAGTAAGGGGTCCACTAACTATGGCTACACCTTC.

The chain links TRBV5-1 to TRBJ1-2; 8 positions agree with TRBD1. Germline trimming cut 0 bases from V and 2 bases from J; bases unmatched to any gene: 0. The CDR3 has 14 amino acids. CDR1 is SGHRS and CDR2 is YFSETQ in the germline V gene. The CDR3 coding sequence is TGCGCCAGCAGCTTGGGGGACAGGAACTATGGCTACACCTTC. It translates to CASSLGDRNYGYTF. The variable domain in full, with the rest retrieved from reference TRBV5-1 and TRBJ1-2, is KAGVTQTPRYLIKTRGQQVTLSCSPISGHRSVSWYQQTPGQGLQFLFEYFSETQRNKGNFPGRFSGRQFSNSRSEMNVSTLELGDSALYLCASSLGDRNYGYTFGSGTRLTVV.

The chain recombines TRBV21-1 with TRBJ1-6. TRBV21-1 is a pseudogene. The CDR3 is 16 amino acids. CDR3 bases: TGTGCCAGCAGCAAAGATTCAAGTAACTATAATTCACCCCTCCACTTT. Amino acid sequence: CASSKDSSNYNSPLHF.

A single count supports this clone. The rearrangement uses TRBV6-5 and TRBJ1-2; 8 bases match TRBD1. The CDR3 covers 13 residues. V shed 4 bases, J shed 7 bases, and the junction held 5 bases outside the gene matches. Germline values: CDR1 MNHEY, CDR2 SVGAGI. CDR3 loop: CASSSHRGGGYTF. In nucleotides, the CDR3 is TGTGCCAGCAGTTCCCACAGGGGGGGTGGCTACACCTTC.

This clone occurred a few times. The chain has TRBV6-5 and TRBJ1-4; perhaps TRBD1 as D (6 bases). The CDR3 is 13 amino acids. Germline V CDR1 and CDR2: MNHEY, SVGAGI. V lost 6 bases and J lost 7, with 12 bases in between. The CDR3 DNA reads as TGTGCCAGCAGAGTGACAGGATCTGAAAAACTGTTTTTT. Translating gives CASRVTGSEKLFF.

The chain recombines TRBV18 with TRBJ1-6; TRBD1 agrees at 10 bases. The length of the CDR3 is 19 residues. V lost 6 bases to trimming and J lost 9 bases; unmatched junction nucleotides: 20. Germline CDR1 is KGHSH and CDR2 is LQKENI. This CDR3 reads CASSHKAGQGEPIGSPLHF. The CDR3, as DNA: TGTGCCAGCTCCCACAAAGCCGGACAGGGGGAACCAATAGGTTCACCCCTCCACTTT.